Shown below are 5 T cell receptor beta chains from a single sample sequenced in a study of cytomegalovirus exposure and HLA in healthy donors. Researchers ran the PCR with 60 Vbeta and 13 Jbeta primers. Clones were read by immunoSEQ multiplex PCR, and TCRdb kept only the in-frame ones, dropping some. The repertoire includes around 150,000 clones, 65% to 85% of them detected once, and over 1.5% sits in the top ten. The sample was PBMCs. The source of these receptors is a woman aged 18 to 35 in good health and CMV-seronegative.

This sequence joins TRBV11-2 and TRBJ2-7; D gene ambiguous. The V end lost 5 bases, the J end lost 4 bases, and 12 bases lay between the germline ends. Per the germline V gene, CDR1 is SGHAT and CDR2 is FQNNGV. There are 13 residues in the CDR3. CDR3 protein: CASSPAVTYEQYF. CDR3 coding DNA: TGTGCCAGCAGCCCGGCGGTTACGTACGAGCAGTACTTC.

J is TRBJ1-2 and V is TRBV28, with 8 bases aligning to TRBD1. The CDR3 loop spans 15 amino acids. With 6 bases clipped from V and 3 bases from J, the junction kept 9 bases outside the gene matches. The germline CDR1 and CDR2 sequences are MDHEN and SYDVKM. The chain's CDR3 is CASSGLQGAYYGYTF. CDR3 DNA: TGTGCCAGCAGCGGGCTGCAGGGGGCTTACTATGGCTACACCTTC.

To note about this clone: At one end the junction does not follow the germline gene, possibly because of a read error. The V and J genes are TRBV7-9 and TRBJ1-1, with D uncertain. Germline CDR1 reads SEHNR; CDR2 reads FQNEAQ (reference sequence). This CDR3 contains 11 residues. CDR3 sequence reads: CSSSLSTEAFF. CDR3 DNA sequence: TGTTCCAGCAGCCTCTCTACTGAAGCTTTCTTT.

V and J are TRBV30 and TRBJ1-1, with a weak D call TRBD1 (5 bases). CDR1 GTSNPN and CDR2 SVGIG come from the germline V gene (reference sequence). The CDR3 covers 11 residues. Trimming removed 8 bases at V and 11 bases at J, with 18 bases between. The DNA of the CDR3 is TGTGCCCTTGGGGCCCGGGCCTCGGCTTTCTTT. This codes for CALGARASAFF. The complete variable domain, with remaining parts taken from reference TRBV30 and TRBJ1-1, reads SQTIHQWPATLVQPVGSPLSLECTVEGTSNPNLYWYRQAAGRGLQLLFYSVGIGQISSEVPQNLSASRPQDRQFILSSKKLLLSDSGFYLCALGARASAFFGQGTRLTVV.

The chain has TRBV18 and TRBJ2-5; D remains ambiguous. The germline V gene has CDR1 KGHSH and CDR2 LQKENI. V lost 2 bases and J lost 3, with 4 bases in between. There are 12 residues in the CDR3. Here the CDR3 reads CASSPREETQYF. The CDR3 DNA follows: TGTGCCAGCTCACCAAGAGAAGAGACCCAGTACTTC.